This T cell receptor beta chain was profiled in a study of glioma-infiltrating T cells after dendritic cell vaccination. Time point meaning: after dendritic cell vaccination, including at tumor progression/relapse. With regard to this clone: Its antigen is undetermined.

Overall study results and limits: Estimated pretreatment TIL content predicted outcome after dendritic cell vaccination.

TCRdb's copy holds only in-frame clones and misses some; the assay was immunoSEQ multiplex PCR. In the table there are approximately 50,000 clones, 89% of which are singletons. V shed 0 bases, J shed 3 bases, and the junction held 6 bases outside the gene matches. The CDR3 contains 17 residues. Per the germline V gene, CDR1 is SGDLS and CDR2 is YYNGEE. This specimen was blood, taken after dendritic cell vaccination. The chain employs TRBV9 and TRBJ2-2, with 9 positions matching TRBD2. The origin of this receptor is a human donor with glioblastoma. The CDR3 DNA reads TGTGCCAGCAGCGTAGGGGCGGGAGGGCCGTACACCGGGGAGCTGTTTTTT. This translates into CASSVGAGGPYTGELFF.